Each of the 14 T cell receptor beta chains below was sequenced from the same sample in a study of response to subunit inactivated influenza vaccine. TCRdb re-derived calls from the RT-PCR reads in MiXCR, one entry per CDR3 protein. Among roughly 630,000 distinct CDR3 sequences listed, roughly 15% were seen once. This material consisted of PBMCs from blood, taken roughly 15 days before vaccination. The receptor source for this set is a man aged 45-65 years who received an inactivated influenza vaccine.

This clonotype has just a few counts. The chain uses TRBV15 and TRBJ2-1, with 7 bases matching TRBD2. J lost 2 bases, V lost 7 bases, and 11 bases had no gene match. Germline V gene sequence: CDR1 LNHNV, CDR2 YYDKDF (reference sequence). This CDR3 spans 16 amino acids. The CDR3 DNA sequence: TGTGCCACCAAGGATTCGGCGGGAGCCCCCTACAATGAGCAGTTCTTC. This translates into CATKDSAGAPYNEQFF.

This rearrangement joins TRBV7-9 to TRBJ1-5; D not resolved. The CDR3 has 14 residues. Trimming stripped 5 bases from V and 11 bases from J, with 19 bases between. Germline loops: CDR1 SEHNR, CDR2 FQNEAQ (reference sequence). CDR3 sequence: CASSPIAGENSQHF. Here the CDR3 DNA reads TGTGCCAGCAGCCCAATAGCCGGGGAGAATTCCCAGCATTTT.

In the case of this clonotype: The junction differs from germline at one of its ends, possibly a read error. The chain combines TRBV12-3 or TRBV12-4 with TRBJ2-2, with 10 bases that match TRBD1. This CDR3 region has 14 residues. For the CDR3, the DNA is TGTGCCAGCACCGGACAGGGGGGCACCGGGGAGCTGCTTTTT. Protein product: CASTGQGGTGELLF.

The chain is built from TRBV11-2 and TRBJ2-7, with a tentative D call TRBD2 (6 bases). Germline assignment: CDR1 SGHAT and CDR2 FQNNGV. V was pared by 4 bases and J by 0 bases, with 13 bases between. The CDR3 runs 15 residues. The CDR3 DNA reads as TGTGCCAGCAGCTCGCCGGGGGTCTCCTCCTACGAGCAGTACTTC. This gives the protein CASSSPGVSSYEQYF.

This rearrangement joins TRBV11-2 to TRBJ2-1; possibly TRBD1 or TRBD2 for D (5 bases each). This CDR3 is 18 amino acids long. Trimming removed 0 bases from V and 0 bases from J, with 15 bases in between. Germline assignment: CDR1 SGHAT and CDR2 FQNNGV. The CDR3 DNA reads as TGTGCCAGCAGCTTAGATTGGGGACGGCCAAGCTCCTACAATGAGCAGTTCTTC. It encodes CASSLDWGRPSSYNEQFF.

The rearrangement links TRBV20-1 to TRBJ2-5; 7 nucleotides match TRBD1. CDR1 is DFQATT, CDR2 SNEGSKA, per germline (reference sequence). CDR3 size: 13 residues. Trimming cost V 6 bases and J 5 bases; bases outside gene matches: 9. In DNA, the CDR3 is TGCAGTGCCGAGGGGGCGAGAAAGGAGACCCAGTACTTC. Translating gives CSAEGARKETQYF.

The chain employs TRBV7-9 and TRBJ2-2; no definite D call. Trimming left V 2 bases short and J 7 bases short, with 11 bases between. Germline V CDR1 and CDR2: SEHNR, FQNEAQ (reference sequence). The CDR3 is 14 amino acids. The CDR3 coding sequence is TGTGCCAGCAGCTTATCGTACCAGCACGGGGAGCTGTTTTTT. Translation gives CASSLSYQHGELFF.

The chain links TRBV2 to TRBJ2-7, with 7 bases lining up with TRBD1. CDR1 is SNHLY, CDR2 FYNNEI, per germline. V lost 6 bases to trimming and J lost 4 bases; unmatched junction nucleotides: 9. The CDR3 runs 14 residues. The CDR3 sequence is CASRTDRRGYEQYF. CDR3 bases: TGTGCCAGCAGAACGGACAGGCGTGGATACGAGCAGTACTTC.

This chain joins TRBV14 and TRBJ2-1; 7 nucleotides match TRBD2. V was pared by 4 bases and J by 8 bases, with 8 bases of the junction left unmatched. The CDR3 is 14 amino acids. Germline V gene data show CDR1 as SGHDN and CDR2 as FVKESK. The CDR3: CASSPLAEGDEQFF. The CDR3, as DNA: TGTGCCAGCAGCCCGCTAGCGGAAGGGGATGAGCAGTTCTTC.

In this sample, this clonotype turned up a few times. V usage is TRBV5-1 and J usage is TRBJ2-7; 7 bases align to TRBD1. CDR3 length equals 16 residues. Germline values: CDR1 SGHRS, CDR2 YFSETQ. V gave up 0 bases and J gave up 5 bases; unmatched junction bases: 11. CDR3 sequence: CASSLAWDRPTNEQYF. As DNA, the CDR3 is TGCGCCAGCAGCTTGGCCTGGGACAGACCAACCAACGAGCAGTACTTC. Full variable domain (outside the CDR3, taken from reference TRBV5-1 and TRBJ2-7): KAGVTQTPRYLIKTRGQQVTLSCSPISGHRSVSWYQQTPGQGLQFLFEYFSETQRNKGNFPGRFSGRQFSNSRSEMNVSTLELGDSALYLCASSLAWDRPTNEQYFGPGTRLTVT.

The chain carries TRBV12-3 or TRBV12-4 and TRBJ2-5; tentative D call: TRBD2 (5 bases). The germline V and J ends were trimmed by 2 bases and 2 bases, with 12 bases remaining between them. The CDR3 length is 15 residues. CDR3 nucleotide sequence: TGTGCCAGCAGTTTATCGGTGACTACGCAAGAGACCCAGTACTTC. Amino acids: CASSLSVTTQETQYF.

This chain joins TRBV18 and TRBJ2-5, with unresolved D. Per the germline V gene, CDR1 is KGHSH and CDR2 is LQKENI. V was pared by 0 bases and J by 5 bases, with 10 bases between. This CDR3 is built from 14 residues. CDR3 in DNA: TGTGCCAGCTCACCACCTGGCCAGACCGAGACCCAGTACTTC. It is translated as CASSPPGQTETQYF.

This clonotype was counted at least ten times. The chain uses TRBV5-1 and TRBJ2-3; 10 bases are shared with TRBD1. Germline V gene sequence: CDR1 SGHRS, CDR2 YFSETQ. The length of the CDR3 is 15 residues. V lost 4 bases, J lost 3 bases, and 5 bases stayed unmatched. The CDR3 here is CASSRQGAWTDTQYF. The CDR3, as DNA: TGCGCCAGCAGCCGACAGGGGGCGTGGACAGATACGCAGTATTTT.

This clonotype was seen more than once but under ten times. This sequence joins TRBV20-1 and TRBJ2-1; D is ambiguous. V lost 0 bases and J lost 2, with 8 bases in between. Germline V gives CDR1 DFQATT, CDR2 SNEGSKA (reference sequence). This CDR3 has 14 amino acids. Here the CDR3 DNA reads TGCAGTGCTAGAGATCTAAAGACCTACAATGAGCAGTTCTTC. Translation gives CSARDLKTYNEQFF.